This T cell receptor beta chain was recovered during a study of esophageal squamous cell carcinoma under preoperative chemotherapy. Time point defined: before preoperative PTX-NDP chemotherapy. CDR3 length equals 15 residues. Germline CDR1 reads SGHTA; CDR2 reads FQGTGA. V was clipped by 5 bases and J by 0 bases, with 11 bases between them. By share of the sample, this clonotype is medium-sized. Its antigen is not known. Study outcomes and limitations: After paclitaxel-nedaplatin, abundant clones were more likely to contract than amplify. After chemotherapy, TCR diversity rose significantly in peripheral T cells but not in tumor-infiltrating lymphocytes. After treatment, tumor-infiltrating lymphocytes seemed to come partly from incoming peripheral T cells, not only local changes.

MiXCR was run by TCRdb on the PCR reads, yielding one entry per CDR3 protein. Here the sample spans 6,400 or so distinct CDR3 sequences, about 30% being singletons. Sampling took place from a patient given preoperative chemotherapy. This TCR came from a human donor with esophageal squamous cell carcinoma. The donor label of this sample is uncertain. The V and J genes are TRBV7-3 and TRBJ2-1; possibly TRBD1 or TRBD2 for D (5 bases each). CDR3 in DNA: TGTGCCAGCAGCCGGGACCCAAGCTCCTACAATGAGCAGTTCTTC. It yields the protein CASSRDPSSYNEQFF. The full variable domain, rest sourced from reference TRBV7-3 and TRBJ2-1, is GAGVSQTPSNKVTEKGKYVELRCDPISGHTALYWYRQSLGQGPEFLIYFQGTGAADDSGLPNDRFFAVRPEGSVSTLKIQRTERGDSAVYLCASSRDPSSYNEQFFGPGTRLTVL.